This entry describes one T cell receptor (beta chain). Its cognate antigen is unknown. PCR employed 60 Vbeta and 13 Jbeta primers. TCRdb's copy holds only in-frame clones and misses some; the assay was immunoSEQ multiplex PCR. In the table there are about 260,000 clones, roughly 86% of which are singletons. The data stem from a study of cytomegalovirus exposure and HLA in healthy donors. Study-wide context: About 79 million unique TCRs from HLA-typed donors were held in an early data release. Of all 398 donors who were genotyped, around 79% belonged to the Caucasian-associated ancestry cluster. Study outcomes and limitations: There was a cluster of highly shared sequence variants that was likely a sequencing artifact. Later on, analysis showed that most CMV-associated TCR beta chains appeared to be HLA-restricted.

In germline, CDR1 is SNHLY, CDR2 FYNNEI. J lost 9 bases, V lost 9 bases, and 6 bases had no gene match. The CDR3 runs to 13 residues. The sample consisted of PBMCs. This clonotype was obtained from a middle-aged woman in good health and CMV-seropositive. The chain combines TRBV2 with TRBJ2-1; 12 nucleotides agree with TRBD2. For the CDR3, the DNA is TGTGCCAGTGGGACTAGCGGGCTGGCTGAGCAGTTCTTC. This sequence encodes CASGTSGLAEQFF.